In this sample, the clone carrying this TCR beta chain turned up a few times. The data derive from a study of molecular identifiers for immune sequencing clone quantification. For the study at large: Sequencing covered four of five parts into which replicate RNA from roughly 18,000 or 92,000 naive CD8 cells was split.

Sequencing libraries of naive CD8 cells derived from around 20,000 to 990,000 sorted cells with 10%, 30% or 50% RNA. TCRdb ran MiXCR on the PCR reads and lists one entry per CDR3 protein. This sample has hundreds of thousands of distinct CDR3 sequences; around 25% occur once, and the top ten carry about 0.78%. The receptor was derived from a human donor in good health. Some libraries in this study had Jurkat cell RNA spiked in. Sequencing was performed on naive CD8+ T cells from blood, with Jurkat cell RNA spiked in. The subset: FACS-sorted CD8+CD4-CCR7+CD45RA+ naive T cells.

This CDR3 reads CASSLTRDKGSIDTF. CDR3 sequence (DNA): TGTGCCAGCAGCCTAACTCGGGACAAGGGCTCGATTGACACCTTC. The chain employs TRBV7-9 and TRBJ1-2, with TRBD1 as a possible D gene (6 bases). The CDR3 consists of 15 residues. Germline V CDR1 and CDR2: SEHNR, FQNEAQ (reference sequence). V was cut by 5 bases and J by 12 bases, with 25 bases left in between.